Listed below are T cell receptor beta chains from one sample, sequenced in a study of cytomegalovirus exposure and HLA in healthy donors. TCRdb's copy holds only in-frame clones and misses some; the assay was immunoSEQ multiplex PCR. The sample carries about 200,000 clones, roughly 80% recorded once. The sample was PBMCs. These receptors all stem from a girl aged 2 to 10 in good health and CMV-seronegative. The conserved cysteine and the conserved F or W are not part of the CDR3 here. D genes are given only for firm matches. Clone size appears in some rows only: once, few, many, or a class for an expanded clone.

CDR3 protein: ASSLRDIQPQH
D gene: .
clone size: .
CDR3 length: 11
J gene: TRBJ1-5
V gene: TRBV7-9

CDR3 protein: ASSSGQGITEAS
D gene: TRBD1
clone size: .
CDR3 length: 12
J gene: TRBJ1-1
V gene: TRBV5-6

CDR3 protein: ASSQDRSGGQY
D gene: TRBD2
clone size: few
CDR3 length: 11
J gene: TRBJ2-7
V gene: TRBV4-1

CDR3 protein: ASSLLTDRRYNEQF
D gene: .
clone size: .
CDR3 length: 14
J gene: TRBJ2-1
V gene: TRBV27

CDR3 protein: ASSLGLAGGPGELF
D gene: TRBD2
clone size: .
CDR3 length: 14
J gene: TRBJ2-2
V gene: TRBV5-1

CDR3 protein: ASSNLAVGYNEQF
D gene: TRBD2
clone size: .
CDR3 length: 13
J gene: TRBJ2-1
V gene: TRBV19

CDR3 protein: AISEDRVLRSGNTIY
D gene: TRBD1
clone size: .
CDR3 length: 15
J gene: TRBJ1-3
V gene: TRBV10-3

CDR3 protein: ASSEASSYEQY
D gene: .
clone size: .
CDR3 length: 11
J gene: TRBJ2-7
V gene: TRBV10-2

CDR3 protein: ASSRDRGNSPLH
D gene: TRBD1
clone size: .
CDR3 length: 12
J gene: TRBJ1-6
V gene: TRBV5-6

CDR3 protein: ASSQRTGLGNTIY
D gene: TRBD1
clone size: .
CDR3 length: 13
J gene: TRBJ1-3
V gene: TRBV4-1

CDR3 protein: ASSERGGDNEQF
D gene: TRBD2
clone size: .
CDR3 length: 12
J gene: TRBJ2-1
V gene: TRBV9

CDR3 protein: ASSLEAGRSYEQY
D gene: .
clone size: .
CDR3 length: 13
J gene: TRBJ2-7
V gene: TRBV5-5

CDR3 protein: ASRASGRGNEQF
D gene: TRBD2
clone size: .
CDR3 length: 12
J gene: TRBJ2-1
V gene: TRBV6-5

CDR3 protein: ASSHRNSNQPQH
D gene: .
clone size: .
CDR3 length: 12
J gene: TRBJ1-5
V gene: TRBV6-4

CDR3 protein: ASSSDRTGDYEQY
D gene: TRBD1
clone size: .
CDR3 length: 13
J gene: TRBJ2-7
V gene: TRBV6-5

CDR3 protein: ASRPQGAAGYT
D gene: TRBD1
clone size: .
CDR3 length: 11
J gene: TRBJ1-2
V gene: TRBV7-2

CDR3 protein: ASSRGDQKLF
D gene: TRBD1
clone size: few
CDR3 length: 10
J gene: TRBJ1-4
V gene: TRBV6-5

CDR3 protein: ASSDAFDGTGSVEQY
D gene: TRBD1
clone size: .
CDR3 length: 15
J gene: TRBJ2-7
V gene: TRBV6-4

CDR3 protein: ASSPPPGSYNSPLH
D gene: .
clone size: .
CDR3 length: 14
J gene: TRBJ1-6
V gene: TRBV5-4

CDR3 protein: ASSPGTGNQPQH
D gene: TRBD1
clone size: .
CDR3 length: 12
J gene: TRBJ1-5
V gene: TRBV4-1

CDR3 protein: ASSLGGTGTYEQY
D gene: TRBD1
clone size: .
CDR3 length: 13
J gene: TRBJ2-7
V gene: TRBV14

CDR3 protein: ASGGLAASLGDTQY
D gene: TRBD2
clone size: .
CDR3 length: 14
J gene: TRBJ2-3
V gene: TRBV19

CDR3 protein: AWSRWERSNEQF
D gene: .
clone size: .
CDR3 length: 12
J gene: TRBJ2-1
V gene: TRBV30

CDR3 protein: ASSPGTGRGYT
D gene: TRBD1
clone size: .
CDR3 length: 11
J gene: TRBJ1-2
V gene: TRBV7-9

CDR3 protein: ASSQEIGHRAGNIQY
D gene: .
clone size: .
CDR3 length: 15
J gene: TRBJ2-4
V gene: TRBV14

CDR3 protein: ASSESLSNTGELF
D gene: .
clone size: .
CDR3 length: 13
J gene: TRBJ2-2
V gene: TRBV6-1